The 17 T cell receptor beta chains presented below share a single source sample, sequenced in a study of breast tumors, draining lymph nodes, adjacent tissues. TCRdb re-derived calls from the multiplex PCR reads in MiXCR, one entry per CDR3 protein. This table has about 230,000 distinct CDR3 sequences, around 32% appearing once. Axillary draining lymph nodes of breast cancer patients supplied the node samples. Sequenced material: axillary lymph node tissue. The receptors here all came from a female donor with breast cancer. Some clones in this sample may be carry-over from other donors' samples.

The V gene is TRBV6-1, the J gene TRBJ2-7; D gene ambiguous. Between the trimmed V and J ends, which lost 5 bases and 2 bases, there was a span of 16 bases. The CDR3 covers 15 residues. Germline CDR1 MNHNS, CDR2 SASEGT. The CDR3 DNA sequence: TGTGCCAGCAGTCTGTCCCGGCGAGCACCCTACGAGCAGTACTTC. Translated, it gives CASSLSRRAPYEQYF.

This sequence joins TRBV6-5 and TRBJ2-5; D remains ambiguous. The CDR3 runs to 12 residues. Trimming removed 11 bases at V and 6 bases at J, with 16 bases between. Per germline, CDR1 MNHEY and CDR2 SVGAGI. CDR3 loop: CAAVGRSKTQYF. CDR3 sequence (DNA): TGTGCCGCCGTGGGCAGAAGTAAGACCCAGTACTTC.

This clonotype has ten or more counts. This rearrangement joins TRBV4-2 to TRBJ2-5; TRBD1 might be the D (5 bases). Per germline, CDR1 LGHNA and CDR2 YNFKEQ. The CDR3 totals 14 residues. With 0 bases removed from V and 5 bases from J, the gap between germline ends came to 10 bases. Here the CDR3 DNA reads TGTGCCAGCAGCCAAGAGAAAGGGGTGGAGACCCAGTACTTC. Its translation is CASSQEKGVETQYF.

This clonotype was counted at least ten times. V is TRBV19 and J is TRBJ2-5; TRBD1 matches 7 bases. Trimming removed 4 bases from V and 4 bases from J; junction bases left unmatched: 9. The CDR3 totals 15 residues. Germline CDR1 LNHDA, CDR2 SQIVND (reference sequence). CDR3: CASSTGDSEIETQYF. In DNA, the CDR3 is TGTGCCAGTAGTACCGGGGACAGCGAGATAGAGACCCAGTACTTC. The full variable domain, completed using reference TRBV19 and TRBJ2-5, is DGGITQSPKYLFRKEGQNVTLSCEQNLNHDAMYWYRQDPGQGLRLIYYSQIVNDFQKGDIAEGYSVSREKKESFPLTVTSAQKNPTAFYLCASSTGDSEIETQYFGPGTRLLVL.

This clonotype was seen many times. The CDR3 DNA reads TGCAGTGCCCCGAAAACGAACAATGAGCAGTTCTTC. Translating it yields CSAPKTNNEQFF. The chain uses TRBV20-1 and TRBJ2-1; the D is unclear. CDR3 length equals 12 residues. Germline-derived CDR1 and CDR2 are DFQATT and SNEGSKA (reference sequence). The V and J ends lost 6 bases and 5 bases respectively, with 11 bases between them.

As to this clonotype: The junction departs from germline at one end; a sequencing error may be responsible. V and J are TRBV20-1 and TRBJ1-5, with no clear D. The germline CDR1 and CDR2 sequences are DFQATT and SNEGSKA (reference sequence). The CDR3 sequence is 14 residues long. CDR3 DNA sequence: TGCAGTGCTAGACCCCAGCCATACAATGAGCCCCAGCATTTT. Protein product: CSARPQPYNEPQHF.

This clonotype was observed a few times. This chain connects TRBV20-1 to TRBJ1-1; D remains ambiguous. Germline-derived CDR1 and CDR2 are DFQATT and SNEGSKA (reference sequence). The CDR3 is made up of 14 amino acids. Deletions cut 3 bases from V and 1 base from J, with 12 bases between. The CDR3 sequence is CSASLRFQNTEAFF. In nucleotides, the CDR3 is TGCAGTGCTAGCCTCCGGTTCCAGAACACTGAAGCTTTCTTT.

This clonotype has ten or more counts. J is TRBJ2-7 and V is TRBV4-2; TRBD2 matches 7 bases. Trimming took 8 bases from V and 3 from J; bases not matched to a gene: 1. This CDR3 has 11 amino acids. The germline CDR1 and CDR2 sequences are LGHNA and YNFKEQ. CDR3 amino acids: CASGRGYEQYF. The CDR3, as DNA: TGTGCCAGCGGGAGGGGCTACGAGCAGTACTTC.

This clonotype was observed many times. The V call is TRBV12-3 or TRBV12-4, the J call TRBJ2-6, with D uncertain. The CDR3 is 14 residues long. Trimming stripped 4 bases from V and 1 base from J, with 5 bases between. As DNA, the CDR3 is TGTGCCAGCAGTTGGATATCTGGGGCCAACGTCCTGACTTTC. Protein product: CASSWISGANVLTF.

This clonotype occurred many times. The chain couples TRBV6-5 to TRBJ1-2, with a possible D match to TRBD1 (5 bases). This CDR3 region has 15 residues. Looked up from germline, CDR1 is MNHEY and CDR2 is SVGAGI. Between the trimmed V and J ends, which lost 0 bases and 2 bases, there was a span of 10 bases. The CDR3 region is CASSYSWGFNYGYTF. The CDR3 coding sequence is TGTGCCAGCAGTTACTCGTGGGGCTTCAACTATGGCTACACCTTC.

This clonotype appeared many times. A much more abundant neighbour one base away suggests this may be a read error. The chain uses TRBV20-1 and TRBJ2-2; no clear D. The CDR3 is 16 residues long. Trimming took off 6 bases at V and 4 bases at J, with 21 bases between the two ends. Germline assignment: CDR1 DFQATT and CDR2 SNEGSKA (reference sequence). The CDR3: CSAAEWALESTGELFF. CDR3 in DNA: TGCAGTGCCGCAGAGTGGGCTCTAGAATCCACCGGGGAGCTGTTTTTT.

This clonotype was counted at least ten times. J is TRBJ2-7 and V is TRBV7-8; 9 bases fit TRBD1. J lost 1 base, V lost 3 bases, and 4 bases had no gene match. The CDR3 is made up of 15 amino acids. Germline V gene sequence: CDR1 SGHVS, CDR2 FQNEAQ. The CDR3 reads CASSFGTGRSYEQYF. The CDR3 bases are TGTGCCAGCAGCTTTGGGACAGGGAGGTCCTACGAGCAGTACTTC.

There are many counts of this clonotype. The chain carries TRBV2 and TRBJ1-5; tentative D call: TRBD1 (6 bases). The CDR3 has 15 residues. With 7 bases removed from V and 6 bases from J, the gap between germline ends came to 19 bases. The V gene's germline CDR1 is SNHLY and CDR2 FYNNEI. The CDR3 nucleotides read TGTGCCAGCAAGGAGGGGGGGCAGGGAAGTCAGCCCCAGCATTTT. This encodes CASKEGGQGSQPQHF.

The V and J genes are TRBV6-2 or TRBV6-3 and TRBJ2-4; a weak D match, TRBD1 (5 bases). Germline V lookup: CDR1 MNHEY, CDR2 SVGEGT. V dropped 6 bases and J dropped 3 bases, with 12 bases sitting between them. The CDR3 runs 14 residues. The CDR3 nucleotides are TGTGCCAGCAGCTTTGGACACATCAAAAACATTCAGTACTTC. Translation gives CASSFGHIKNIQYF.

This clonotype was recorded many times. The J gene is TRBJ2-1, the V gene TRBV5-6; D not resolved. The CDR3 has 11 residues. Germline lookup yields CDR1 SGHDT and CDR2 YYEEEE. The V and J ends lost 0 bases and 8 bases respectively, with 3 bases between them. CDR3 in DNA: TGTGCCAGCAGCTTGGTGGATGAGCAGTTCTTC. This translates into CASSLVDEQFF.

This clonotype has a count of ten or more. The CDR3 loop is CSARDADRGLWNEQFF. The CDR3 bases are TGCAGTGCTAGAGACGCCGACAGGGGGCTTTGGAATGAGCAGTTCTTC. The rearrangement joins TRBV20-1 to TRBJ2-1; TRBD1 matches 10 bases. The CDR3 totals 16 residues. Trimming at V came to 0 bases and at J to 7 bases, leaving 9 bases not matched to a gene. The germline gives CDR1 DFQATT, CDR2 SNEGSKA (reference sequence).

This clonotype was detected ten times or more. This chain uses TRBV19 with TRBJ1-2, with TRBD1 identical over 7 bases. V was clipped by 6 bases and J by 1 base; unmatched bases: 2. Germline V gives CDR1 LNHDA, CDR2 SQIVND (reference sequence). The CDR3 is 13 residues long. CDR3 in DNA: TGTGCCAGTAGGGGGGACAGTAACTATGGCTACACCTTC. Its translation is CASRGDSNYGYTF.